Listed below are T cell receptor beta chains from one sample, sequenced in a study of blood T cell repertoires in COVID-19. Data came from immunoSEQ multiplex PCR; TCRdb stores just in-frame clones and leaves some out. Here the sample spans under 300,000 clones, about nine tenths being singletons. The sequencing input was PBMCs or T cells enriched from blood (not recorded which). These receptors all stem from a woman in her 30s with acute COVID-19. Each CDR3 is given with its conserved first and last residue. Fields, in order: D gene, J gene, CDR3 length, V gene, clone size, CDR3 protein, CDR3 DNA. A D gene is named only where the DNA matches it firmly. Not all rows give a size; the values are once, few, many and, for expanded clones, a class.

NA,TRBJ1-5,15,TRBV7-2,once,CASSLAQGGNQPQHF,TGTGCCAGCAGCTTAGCACAGGGTGGCAATCAGCCCCAGCATTTT
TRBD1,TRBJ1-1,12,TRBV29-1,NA,CSVDRGGTEAFF,TGCAGCGTGGACAGGGGGGGTACTGAAGCTTTCTTT
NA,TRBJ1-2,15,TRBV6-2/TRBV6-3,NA,CASSYGGASVYGYTF,TGTGCCAGCAGTTACGGGGGTGCTAGCGTCTATGGCTACACCTTC
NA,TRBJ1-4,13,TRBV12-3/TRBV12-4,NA,CASSRDTTEKLFF,TGTGCCAGCAGTCGGGACACAACTGAAAAACTGTTTTTT
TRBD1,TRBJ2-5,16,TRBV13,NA,CASSLKTGGYQETQYF,TGTGCCAGCAGCTTAAAGACAGGGGGGTACCAAGAGACCCAGTACTTC
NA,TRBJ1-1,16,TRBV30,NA,CAWSAGLLWGNTEAFF,TGTGCCTGGAGCGCTGGACTCCTCTGGGGGAACACTGAAGCTTTCTTT
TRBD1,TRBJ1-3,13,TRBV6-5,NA,CASRSGQPNTIYF,TGTGCCAGCAGGTCGGGACAGCCAAACACCATATATTTT
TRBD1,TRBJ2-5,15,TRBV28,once,CASSGGTGQQETQYF,TGTGCCAGCAGTGGGGGGACAGGGCAACAAGAGACCCAGTACTTC
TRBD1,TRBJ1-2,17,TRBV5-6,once,CASSLEGQGALDYGYTF,TGTGCCAGCAGCTTGGAGGGACAGGGGGCCTTAGACTATGGCTACACCTTC
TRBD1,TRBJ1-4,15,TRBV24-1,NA,CATSDGQGAGEKLFF,TGTGCCACCAGTGATGGTCAGGGGGCGGGTGAAAAACTGTTTTTT
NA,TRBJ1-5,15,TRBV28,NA,CASSSEPYSNQPQHF,TGTGCCAGCAGTTCTGAGCCTTATAGCAATCAGCCCCAGCATTTT
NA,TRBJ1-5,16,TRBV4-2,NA,CASSQAADNRAKPQHF,TGTGCCAGCAGCCAAGCAGCCGACAACAGAGCTAAGCCCCAGCATTTT
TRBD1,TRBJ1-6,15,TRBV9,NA,CASSSGTGGGSPLHF,TGTGCCAGCTCGTCCGGGACAGGGGGTGGATCACCCCTCCACTTT
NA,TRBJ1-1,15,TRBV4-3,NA,CASSQDWGQNTEAFF,TGCGCCAGCAGCCAAGATTGGGGGCAGAACACTGAAGCTTTCTTT